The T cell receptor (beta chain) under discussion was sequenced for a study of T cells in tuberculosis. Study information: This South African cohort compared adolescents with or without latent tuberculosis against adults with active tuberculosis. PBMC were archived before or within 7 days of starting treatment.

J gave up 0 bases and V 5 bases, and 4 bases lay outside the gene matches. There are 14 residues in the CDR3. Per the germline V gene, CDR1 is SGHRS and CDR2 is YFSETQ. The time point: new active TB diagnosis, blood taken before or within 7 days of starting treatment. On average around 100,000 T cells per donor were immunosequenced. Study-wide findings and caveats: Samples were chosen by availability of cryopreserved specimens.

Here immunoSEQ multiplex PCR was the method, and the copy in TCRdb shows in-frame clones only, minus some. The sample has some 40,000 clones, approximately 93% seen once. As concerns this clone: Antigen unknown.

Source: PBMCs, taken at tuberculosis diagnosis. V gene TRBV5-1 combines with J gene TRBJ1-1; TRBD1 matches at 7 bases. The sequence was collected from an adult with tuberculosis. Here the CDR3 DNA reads TGCGCCAGCAGTCGCACAGGGGTGAACACTGAAGCTTTCTTT. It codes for CASSRTGVNTEAFF. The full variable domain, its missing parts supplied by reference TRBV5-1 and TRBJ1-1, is KAGVTQTPRYLIKTRGQQVTLSCSPISGHRSVSWYQQTPGQGLQFLFEYFSETQRNKGNFPGRFSGRQFSNSRSEMNVSTLELGDSALYLCASSRTGVNTEAFFGQGTRLTVV.